This entry is about one T cell receptor (beta chain). Its antigen is still unknown. No much larger clone is present one base from it, and per-base qualities are unavailable. The cohort consisted of some 730 healthy bone marrow donors. At the time of sampling, all cohort members were nominally healthy, though unrecorded immune exposures were likely present. The donor tested CMV seropositive, placing the donor among the 250 to 300 seropositive members of the cohort. Each donor provided a peripheral blood sample, and peripheral blood mononuclear cells were used for TCR beta sequencing. The Qiagen DNeasy Blood Extraction Kit was used to extract genomic DNA from the blood cell samples. The source of the sample is a study of cytomegalovirus exposure and HLA in healthy donors (dated by TCRdb to between 2016 and 2019). Regarding the research as a whole: An earlier analysis of more than 550 of the donors reported over 250 Gb of sequence data and 117 million unique TCR beta sequences obtained from around 170 million T cells. Roughly 300 gigabases of sequencing data and around 90 million unique TCR sequences made up an early release that covered 500 to 650 HLA-typed donors. Of the 398 genotyped donors, roughly 80% fell in the genetic ancestry cluster associated with self-reported Caucasian donors. The study aimed to test whether signatures of past pathogen exposure could be identified by cataloging public T cell receptors. The T cell repertoires of some 700 subjects were profiled by immunosequencing and related to cytomegalovirus serostatus. Along with the roughly 700-subject first cohort, a separate validation cohort of about 110 different subjects was used. To predict cytomegalovirus infection status, the study brought together high-throughput TCR immunosequencing, statistical association of individual TCRs with disease status, and machine learning. A later analysis re-examined previously published TCR beta repertoires from about 670 donors and added high-resolution HLA genotyping to investigate patterns of TCR occurrence. Rather than using new phenotypic data, the later analysis identified candidate immune exposures from TCR beta sequences and from how often those sequences occurred across donors. To decide whether each TCR beta V gene segment behaved as functional or pseudogenic, an earlier analysis of fewer than 750 of the donors relied on high-throughput TCR beta sequencing. Alongside the repertoire data, information on donor age, sex, ethnicity and CMV serostatus was compiled. In a later genetic analysis, genome-wide SNP genotypes for about three fifths of the 666 donors were used, and that subset was treated as a discovery cohort. Every discovery cohort repertoire had been produced on one sequencing platform. HLA typing covered class I and class II loci at four-digit resolution. Typing coverage varied by locus: roughly 620-640 donors for A, B, C, DRB1 and DQB1; more than 500 for DQA1; more than 600 for DPA1; 400 to 480 for DPB1. Because of strong linkage in the cohort, a handful of DR-DQ haplotypes were treated as single units for association and clustering. On average, over 200,000 unique TCR beta nucleotide sequences were sequenced per donor among about 400 genotyped donors of the cohort, with roughly 18% of those sequences being non-productive.

The CDR3 runs 14 residues from the cysteine to the phenylalanine. The read is trimmed to its CDR3 DNA, 42 bases read in frame from base 1. V is shortened by 5 bases, J by 1 base, and the region joining them spans 8 bases. CDR1 and CDR2 are drawn from the germline V gene (reference sequence): SEHNR, FQNEAQ. The library was produced with the immunoSEQ multiplex PCR assay. For the multiplex PCR, a mixture combining 60 forward primers for TCR Vbeta segments and 13 reverse primers for TCR Jbeta segments was used. The CDR3 region of rearranged TCR beta genes was amplified from genomic DNA with a multiplex PCR assay. The amplified TCR beta libraries were sequenced on the Illumina HiSeq System as 87-base-pair reads. From the authors' description of their analysis: A later analysis tallied around 82 million unique TCR beta chains across the 700 or so repertoires, and about 10 million of those chains were shared by two or more donors. Raw reads were error-corrected and collapsed into unique sequences by a nearest-neighbor algorithm in which closely related sequences were merged to remove PCR and sequencing errors. V, D and J gene segments were assigned by aligning CDR3 sequences to IMGT reference sequences. For a sequence to be retained, a match of at least six nucleotides to both a V gene segment and a J gene segment was required. A rearrangement was called productive if the CDR3 had no stop codons and remained in frame with V and J, and every other rearrangement was called non-productive. Following IMGT convention, CDR3 was defined as the stretch from the second conserved V-encoded cysteine to the conserved J-encoded phenylalanine. Sequences without an unambiguous match to a single V gene segment were excluded from the earlier analysis of approximately 600 of the donors. An earlier analysis of 500 to 700 of the donors classified V segments as functional when productive rearrangements were above 56.7% and as segregating when the standard deviation between donors was above 5%. A statistical classification framework was built to diagnose cytomegalovirus status from the catalog of TCR beta chain sequences. A later analysis assigned V and J genes by comparing TCR nucleotide sequences with IMGT/GENE-DB human TR gene sequences. The TCRdist pipeline was used in a later analysis to assign CDR3 sequences and most-parsimonious VDJ recombination scenarios. In a later analysis, each TCR beta chain was defined by its CDR3 amino acid sequence together with its V-gene family, and reads lacking a unique V-gene family were excluded. In a later analysis, 500 to 700 highly shared, low-generation-probability nucleotide sequences were removed to address suspected cross-contamination and a sequencing artifact. In a later analysis, a clonal expansion index for each public chain was calculated from normalized within-repertoire ranks of inferred template counts. In a later analysis, generation probabilities were computed using a VDJ recombination model fitted to out-of-frame rearrangements, and the results were checked against IGoR. In a later analysis, hypergeometric tests were used to score TCR-TCR, TCR-HLA and TCR-CMV co-occurrence, with a repertoire-size bias correction applied to TCR pairs. In a later analysis, false discovery rates were estimated by permuting HLA or CMV assignments 20 times. A later analysis grouped co-occurring TCRs with DBSCAN, adding TCRdist sequence similarity when clustering within HLA-allele-positive subsets. For co-occurrence clustering, repertoires with fewer than 30,000 or more than 120,000 public chains were excluded, along with several repertoires with anomalous nucleotide sharing. TCRdb obtained this table from immuneACCESS and retained in-frame rearrangements with V and J assigned. These tables miss some clones; where compared with another copy, unresolved V genes account for less than half of the shortfall, and the remainder is unexplained. The D gene and trimming were derived from the DNA, and the V and J assignments and clone size from that table. Here the sample has 150,000 to 200,000 clones; 70% occur a single time. The ten largest clones capture approximately 4.6% of the sample.

Summary of the overall study and its limitations: Most TCR sequences were observed very rarely across donors, whereas some public TCRs were present in many individuals. A later analysis reported that several top co-occurrence clusters appeared linked to parvovirus B19, influenza, CMV and Epstein-Barr virus. A few of the identified cytomegalovirus-associated TCR beta chains were confirmed in vitro to be specific for cytomegalovirus antigens. According to the authors, the approach could potentially be generalized to other disease states and immunological phenotypes. In a later analysis, the rate of TCR association differed among HLA loci, with DRB1 alleles having the most associated TCRs and HLA-C alleles having the fewest. A cluster of highly shared sequence variants was judged likely to represent a technical artifact of the sequencing pipeline. The classifier was reported to diagnose cytomegalovirus status with high specificity and sensitivity in both the original and validation cohorts. A further reported finding was that TCR beta sequences accurately predicted the HLA-A and HLA-B alleles for most subjects in the first cohort. In a later analysis, HLA-associated TCR beta chains were found to be more clonally expanded and to have lower generation probabilities than equally common non-associated chains. Because some donors lacked HLA typing at each locus, the association tests relied only on the typed subset. In a later genetic analysis, a missense DCLRE1C variant was associated with V-gene and J-gene trimming of TCR beta chains, and the association was replicated in an independent cohort. Correlated functional status among segregating V segments might be attributable to linkage disequilibrium, but an unknown experimental factor could not be ruled out. In the study, some 160 TCR beta chains were listed as associated with cytomegalovirus. A later analysis found that most CMV-associated TCR beta chains appeared HLA-restricted, with HLA associations seemingly driven largely by CMV exposure. Presence/absence analyses assumed roughly uniform sequencing depth across donors, an assumption that may not hold. In an earlier analysis of roughly 500 of the donors, most TCR beta V segments appeared in productive rearrangements about 87% or about 30% of the time, broadly matching IMGT annotations. At a false discovery rate of 0.05, a later analysis linked around 17,000 TCR beta sequences to specific HLA alleles. Some IMGT-functional V segments, including TRBV6-2 and TRBV6-3, could not be distinguished by the 87-base-pair reads and were therefore excluded. Because counts were too low, under 20 rarely observed V segments, including chromosome 9 orphons, were left out of the earlier analysis of over 550 of the donors. According to a later genetic analysis, donors in an Asian-associated ancestry cluster had fewer N-insertions in productive TCRs than the approximately 700-donor mean. For the cohort, immune exposure information was limited to CMV serostatus. Only TCR beta chains were sequenced in this cohort, and the absence of alpha or paired-chain data limited detectable features. When HLA alleles, especially DR and DQ, strongly co-occurred, attributing TCR associations to individual alleles was difficult.

The sample comprised PBMCs. This chain joins TRBV7-9 to TRBJ1-4; TRBD1 is a weak D gene call, 5 bases matching. This TCR came from a man aged 18 to 30 in good health and CMV-seropositive. The DNA sequence is TGTGCCAGCAGCGCCAGGGTAACTAATGAAAAACTGTTTTTT. It is translated as CASSARVTNEKLFF.